This TCR beta chain was sequenced during a study of Ad26.COV2.S vaccination and SARS-CoV-2 variants. This CDR3 is built from 13 residues. The ends were cut back, 6 bases at V and 3 bases at J, with 12 bases in the middle. Treatment described: around 19 received Ad26.COV2.S at low or high dose, single or two shots; roughly 5 received placebo; per-sample allocation not given. Following the first vaccine or placebo injection, samples were taken on day 63. Vaccine was an Ad26 vector expressing Wuhan-strain SARS-CoV-2 spike. Generated by immunoSEQ multiplex PCR, the TCRdb table keeps only in-frame clones and is missing some. The sample holds hundreds of thousands of clones; 80% to 90% are singletons and the top ten take around 2.5%.

Specimen: peripheral blood, collected in a trial of Ad26.COV2.S vaccine versus placebo. The origin of this receptor is a person aged 18-65 years who received the Ad26.COV2.S COVID-19 vaccine or a placebo. J is TRBJ2-7 and V is TRBV12-3 or TRBV12-4, with D perhaps TRBD1 or TRBD2 (6 bases each). The CDR3 is CASSEGGGYEQYV. DNA for the CDR3: TGTGCCAGCAGCGAAGGAGGGGGCTACGAGCAGTACGTC.